The 19 T cell receptor beta chains listed next were all sequenced from one sample in a study of CD8 T cells in ankylosing spondylitis. A single record per CDR3 protein comes from TCRdb applying MiXCR to the 5' RACE reads. Here the sample spans 670,000 or so distinct CDR3 sequences, 19% being singletons. General observations from the study: Made up of about eight highly homologous variants, a TCR beta motif appeared characteristic of ankylosing spondylitis blood.

Antigens for these TCRs are unknown. Sequencing was performed on blood, either unsorted or a sorted T cell fraction (not recorded which). The receptor set was obtained from a male donor with ankylosing spondylitis.

V is TRBV5-1 and J is TRBJ1-2; possibly TRBD1 for D (6 bases). Per germline, CDR1 SGHRS and CDR2 YFSETQ. The V end lost 6 bases, the J end lost 2 bases, and 17 bases lay between the germline ends. The CDR3 has 15 amino acids. CDR3 nucleotide sequence: TGCGCCAGCACTGCCGGGCAGGGGACGAACTATGGCTACACCTTC. Translated: CASTAGQGTNYGYTF.

A single count supports this clonotype. The chain carries TRBV10-2 and TRBJ1-4; 7 bases are shared with TRBD1. The junction had 4 bases not matched to a gene; V was cut back by 4 bases and J by 5 bases. The CDR3 runs to 14 residues. CDR1 is WSHSY, CDR2 SAAADI, per germline. CDR3 loop: CASSGTGLNEKLFF. The CDR3 DNA reads as TGCGCCAGCAGTGGGACAGGACTAAATGAAAAACTGTTTTTT.

This clonotype was detected only a few times. The chain recombines TRBV5-4 with TRBJ1-1; 8 bases line up with TRBD1. Germline V CDR1 and CDR2: SGHNT, YYREEE (reference sequence). This CDR3 has 15 residues. With 4 bases clipped from V and 3 bases from J, the junction kept 8 bases outside the gene matches. The CDR3 spells CASSLTTGEDTEAFF. The CDR3 DNA reads as TGTGCCAGCAGCCTAACGACAGGGGAGGACACTGAAGCTTTCTTT.

The gene calls are TRBV5-1 and TRBJ2-1; D not resolved. In germline, CDR1 is SGHRS, CDR2 YFSETQ. The V end lost 6 bases, the J end lost 5 bases, and 15 bases lay between the germline ends. This CDR3 spans 14 amino acids. The CDR3 here is CASKATVPDNEQFF. The CDR3 nucleotides read TGCGCCAGCAAGGCGACGGTCCCAGACAATGAGCAGTTCTTC.

This clonotype was seen a few times. In nucleotides, the CDR3 is TGTGCCAGCACCGGAGGGGCGACGCGTCAGCCCCAGCATTTT. Residues: CASTGGATRQPQHF. The rearrangement joins TRBV2 to TRBJ1-5, with D possibly matching TRBD1 (5 bases). The V end lost 7 bases, the J end lost 6 bases, and 16 bases lay between the germline ends. The CDR3 sequence is 14 residues long. Looked up from germline, CDR1 is SNHLY and CDR2 is FYNNEI.

This clonotype was seen a handful of times. The chain recombines TRBV13 with TRBJ2-3; D is ambiguous. Trimming left V 0 bases short and J 6 bases short, with 25 bases between. CDR3 length: 19 amino acids. Germline lookup yields CDR1 PRHDT and CDR2 FYEKMQ (reference sequence). In nucleotides, the CDR3 is TGTGCCAGCAGCTTAGGCCTTAGGGAACCAGTCCGGCTCGGCGATACGCAGTATTTT. Its protein product is CASSLGLREPVRLGDTQYF.

The chain combines TRBV4-1 with TRBJ2-3; 7 nucleotides line up with TRBD2. The CDR3 is made up of 16 amino acids. In germline, CDR1 is MGHRA, CDR2 YSYEKL. With 4 bases clipped from V and 6 bases from J, the junction kept 13 bases outside the gene matches. The CDR3 region is CASSRPRVDSGDTQYF. CDR3 DNA: TGCGCCAGCAGCCGCCCAAGGGTCGATAGCGGGGATACGCAGTATTTT.

The chain recombines TRBV7-7 with TRBJ2-7, with a weak D call TRBD1 (6 bases). V lost 5 bases, J lost 3 bases, and 20 bases lay in between. CDR1 is SSHAT and CDR2 is FNYEAQ in the germline V gene (reference sequence). The CDR3 length is 16 residues. CDR3 DNA: TGTGCCAGCAGCCCCTCCCCCCGCCGGGACAACTACGAGCAGTACTTC. Protein sequence: CASSPSPRRDNYEQYF.

The sample holds a few counts of this clonotype. The chain has TRBV20-1 and TRBJ2-3, with 12 bases lining up with TRBD2. V lost 0 bases, J lost 3 bases, and 10 bases stayed unmatched. This CDR3 is 18 amino acids long. Germline V gene data show CDR1 as DFQATT and CDR2 as SNEGSKA (reference sequence). CDR3 amino acids: CSARDWSSGGARTDTQYF. CDR3 DNA: TGCAGTGCTAGAGATTGGTCTAGCGGGGGGGCGAGGACAGATACGCAGTATTTT.

This clonotype has a handful of counts. The gene calls are TRBV28 and TRBJ1-1; TRBD1 aligns across 11 bases. The CDR3 totals 15 residues. V was pared by 4 bases and J by 3 bases, with 4 bases of the junction left unmatched. Germline V gene sequence: CDR1 MDHEN, CDR2 SYDVKM. In DNA form, the CDR3 reads TGTGCCAGCAGTTGGACAGGGGGCGCGGACACTGAAGCTTTCTTT. Translation gives CASSWTGGADTEAFF.

This clonotype was seen only a few times. Here the CDR3 DNA reads TGTGCCAGCAGTTTAAGGGGGTATGGAAATTCACCCCTCCACTTT. Translated, it gives CASSLRGYGNSPLHF. The chain uses TRBV12-3 or TRBV12-4 and TRBJ1-6, with D possibly TRBD1 on 6 matching bases. The CDR3 is made up of 15 amino acids. Trimming stripped 2 bases from V and 7 bases from J, with 12 bases between.

As for this clonotype: A much larger clone is a single base away; this may be a read error. V is TRBV24-1 and J is TRBJ2-1, with 9 nucleotides matching TRBD1. The ends lost 7 bases at V and 2 bases at J; junction bases unmatched: 5. The germline gives CDR1 KGHDR, CDR2 SFDVKD. The CDR3 length is 15 residues. CDR3 in DNA: TGTGCCACCAGCGGGACAGGGTCCACCTACAATGAGCAGTTCTTC. It yields the protein CATSGTGSTYNEQFF.

This chain links TRBV24-1 with TRBJ2-7; maybe TRBD2 (5 bases). This CDR3 contains 13 residues. CDR1 is KGHDR, CDR2 SFDVKD, per germline. Trimming took off 3 bases at V and 2 bases at J, with 7 bases between the two ends. For the CDR3, the DNA is TGTGCCACCAGTGATACTAGTACCTACGAGCAGTACTTC. Translation gives CATSDTSTYEQYF.

This clonotype has at least ten counts. The gene calls are TRBV7-9 and TRBJ2-4; unclear D gene. The length of the CDR3 is 12 residues. V shed 1 base and J shed 4 bases, with 2 bases lying between them. CDR1 is SEHNR, CDR2 FQNEAQ, per germline (reference sequence). This chain's CDR3 is CASSLGKNIQYF. The DNA for the CDR3 is TGTGCCAGCAGCTTAGGGAAAAACATTCAGTACTTC.

Turning to this clonotype: One end of the junction fails to match germline, which may point to a read error. J is TRBJ1-1 and V is TRBV4-2; D uncertain. The CDR3 loop spans 11 amino acids. The germline gives CDR1 LGHNA, CDR2 YNFKEQ. The DNA for the CDR3 is TGTGCCAGCAGCCATTCCCGGATATCTCTCTTT. Translating gives CASSHSRISLF.

This clonotype was seen only once. The V and J genes are TRBV5-1 and TRBJ2-5; D is perhaps TRBD2 (6 bases). The CDR3 length is 15 residues. Trimming stripped 5 bases from V and 5 bases from J, with 19 bases between. Looked up from germline, CDR1 is SGHRS and CDR2 is YFSETQ. CDR3 DNA: TGCGCCAGCAGAGCGGACTATGGCCTTTGGGAGACCCAGTACTTC. Translated, it gives CASRADYGLWETQYF. Combining the CDR3 with reference TRBV5-1 and TRBJ2-5 gives the whole variable domain KAGVTQTPRYLIKTRGQQVTLSCSPISGHRSVSWYQQTPGQGLQFLFEYFSETQRNKGNFPGRFSGRQFSNSRSEMNVSTLELGDSALYLCASRADYGLWETQYFGPGTRLLVL.

This clonotype was seen only a few times. The V and J genes are TRBV11-2 and TRBJ2-3; D might be TRBD1 or TRBD2, each matching 5 bases. Germline V gene sequence: CDR1 SGHAT, CDR2 FQNNGV. Trimming cost V 5 bases and J 9 bases, with 15 bases left between them. This CDR3 is 13 amino acids long. CDR3 sequence: CASSLVGPTTQYF. The CDR3, as DNA: TGTGCCAGCAGCCTCGTGGGACCCACGACGCAGTATTTT.

CDR3 sequence: CASKTSGRGLNEQFF. Written as DNA, the CDR3 is TGTGCCAGCAAGACTAGCGGGAGGGGTCTGAATGAGCAGTTCTTC. The chain is built from TRBV12-3 or TRBV12-4 and TRBJ2-1; 14 bases align to TRBD2. V shed 7 bases and J 7 bases; nucleotides not matched to a gene: 6. The CDR3 extends over 15 amino acids.

The CDR3 reads CASTPLGWEGTEAFF. The CDR3 bases are TGTGCCAGCACCCCCTTGGGGTGGGAAGGAACTGAAGCTTTCTTT. The chain carries TRBV27 and TRBJ1-1; D is ambiguous. This CDR3 is built from 15 residues. V was trimmed by 7 bases and J by 5 bases, leaving 20 bases between them. Germline values: CDR1 MNHEY, CDR2 SMNVEV (reference sequence).